These 14 T cell receptor beta chains came from one sample sequenced in a study of regulatory T cells in long-lasting Graves disease. Arm-PCR of CDR3 regions with iRepertoire HTBI primers generated TCR beta libraries. TCRdb redid the calling of the multiplex PCR reads with MiXCR, one entry per CDR3 protein. The sample lists some 430,000 distinct CDR3 sequences, under 25% occurring once. Noted time point: persistent/refractory GD, antithyroid drugs over 5 years with positive TRAb. From PBMCs, RNA was extracted and then used to make the TCR library. Sequenced material: peripheral blood mononuclear cells (PBMCs), taken when the disease was refractory, from a patient treated with antithyroid drugs. The receptor set was obtained from a female donor with Graves disease.

This clonotype has only a few counts. The chain employs TRBV30 and TRBJ1-2; D gene uncertain. Trimming shortened V by 0 bases and J by 8 bases, and 13 bases separated the two germline ends. The CDR3 totals 13 residues. CDR1 is GTSNPN, CDR2 SVGIG, per germline (reference sequence). The CDR3 DNA is TGTGCCTGGAGTGTGAACAGCGACGGCGGCTACACCTTC. It is translated as CAWSVNSDGGYTF.

This clonotype was recorded many times. V usage is TRBV7-8 and J usage is TRBJ1-1; D ambiguous. This CDR3 is 13 amino acids long. Trimming stripped 1 base from V and 8 bases from J, with 11 bases between. Germline CDR1 SGHVS, CDR2 FQNEAQ. The CDR3 here is CASSLGPRFEAFF. The DNA of the CDR3 is TGTGCCAGCAGCTTAGGGCCCCGGTTCGAAGCTTTCTTT.

This clonotype occurred a few times. The chain couples TRBV4-1 to TRBJ1-1; D ambiguous. The CDR3 is made up of 14 amino acids. The ends were cut back, 4 bases at V and 0 bases at J, with 9 bases in the middle. Germline CDR1 reads MGHRA; CDR2 reads YSYEKL. The CDR3: CASSPGALNTEAFF. CDR3 in DNA: TGCGCCAGCAGCCCAGGCGCCTTGAACACTGAAGCTTTCTTT.

V usage is TRBV28 and J usage is TRBJ2-7; D is unresolved. V dropped 5 bases and J dropped 3 bases, with 5 bases sitting between them. This CDR3 region has 11 residues. Germline lookup yields CDR1 MDHEN and CDR2 SYDVKM. Written as DNA, the CDR3 is TGTGCCAGCAGTGGTAACTACGAGCAGTACTTC. Amino acids: CASSGNYEQYF.

The gene calls are TRBV3-1 and TRBJ2-5; the D gene is possibly TRBD2 (7 bases). The CDR3 contains 14 residues. Germline V lookup: CDR1 LGHDT, CDR2 YNNKEL (reference sequence). Trimming removed 4 bases from V and 3 bases from J, with 12 bases in between. DNA for the CDR3: TGTGCCAGCAGCCGCGCGGGGGCCGAAGAGACCCAGTACTTC. This encodes CASSRAGAEETQYF.

The chain employs TRBV5-1 and TRBJ2-5, with TRBD2 matching over 7 bases. This CDR3 region has 14 residues. CDR1 and CDR2 from the germline V gene are SGHRS and YFSETQ. With V trimmed by 8 bases and J by 5 bases, 12 bases remained unmatched. DNA for the CDR3: TGCGCCAGTTGGGGAGGGGCCCCCGGTGAGACCCAGTACTTC. It is translated as CASWGGAPGETQYF.

This clonotype was observed at least ten times. This chain uses TRBV28 with TRBJ1-4; D is ambiguous. The V and J ends lost 1 base and 7 bases respectively, with 13 bases between them. The germline CDR1 and CDR2 sequences are MDHEN and SYDVKM. The CDR3 covers 15 residues. As DNA, the CDR3 is TGTGCCAGCAGTTTATCCGGCAGCCTCCGTGAAAAACTGTTTTTT. Its translation: CASSLSGSLREKLFF.

This clonotype has a handful of counts. Here the CDR3 reads CASSPEGGSSNQPQHF. CDR3 in DNA: TGTGCCAGCAGCCCAGAGGGGGGCTCGAGCAATCAGCCCCAGCATTTT. This chain uses TRBV7-8 with TRBJ1-5, with D perhaps TRBD1 (6 bases). CDR3 length equals 16 residues. V lost 5 bases, J lost 1 base, and 15 bases lay in between. Germline CDR1 and CDR2: SGHVS and FQNEAQ. Supplemented by reference TRBV7-8 and TRBJ1-5, the full variable domain reads GAGVSQSPRYKVAKRGQDVALRCDPISGHVSLFWYQQALGQGPEFLTYFQNEAQLDKSGLPSDRFFAERPEGSVSTLKIQRTQQEDSAVYLCASSPEGGSSNQPQHFGDGTRLSIL.

This sequence joins TRBV3-1 and TRBJ2-7; 9 bases are shared with TRBD1. Losses at the gene ends were 4 bases for V and 3 bases for J; bases not matched to a gene: 7. This CDR3 region has 15 residues. Per the germline V gene, CDR1 is LGHDT and CDR2 is YNNKEL (reference sequence). In DNA form, the CDR3 reads TGTGCCAGCAGCCCTGGGACAGGGAGGGACTACGAGCAGTACTTC. Its protein is CASSPGTGRDYEQYF.

This clonotype was counted at least ten times. V gene TRBV28 combines with J gene TRBJ1-1; 9 bases are a match to TRBD1. V shed 6 bases, J shed 4 bases, and the junction held 9 bases outside the gene matches. Per germline, CDR1 MDHEN and CDR2 SYDVKM. The CDR3 contains 15 residues. CDR3: CASSRAGQGRTEAFF. Here the CDR3 DNA reads TGTGCCAGCAGCCGAGCCGGACAGGGGCGCACTGAAGCTTTCTTT.

The sample holds many counts of this clonotype. V is TRBV6-1 and J is TRBJ1-5, with a tentative D call TRBD1 (5 bases). The CDR3 is made up of 17 amino acids. Trimming took off 8 bases at V and 1 base at J, with 21 bases between the two ends. Germline-derived CDR1 and CDR2 are MNHNS and SASEGT. In DNA form, the CDR3 reads TGTGCCAGCCGGGGGGGTGCTGTGGAGGGGAGCAATCAGCCCCAGCATTTT. Translation gives CASRGGAVEGSNQPQHF.

This clonotype was detected many times. The chain has TRBV11-2 and TRBJ2-7, with D tentatively TRBD2 (5 bases). V gave up 7 bases and J gave up 4 bases, with 11 bases separating them. Germline-derived CDR1 and CDR2 are SGHAT and FQNNGV. The CDR3 loop spans 12 amino acids. CDR3 loop: CASNQGRYEQYF. The CDR3 bases are TGTGCCAGCAACCAAGGGAGATACGAGCAGTACTTC.

At least ten counts were recorded for this clonotype. The chain links TRBV5-1 to TRBJ1-2; 11 bases agree with TRBD1. Germline CDR1 is SGHRS and CDR2 is YFSETQ. With 4 bases clipped from V and 2 bases from J, the junction kept 4 bases outside the gene matches. The CDR3 extends over 15 amino acids. The CDR3 sequence is CASSRRTGGNYGYTF. CDR3 bases: TGCGCCAGCAGCCGTAGGACAGGGGGCAACTATGGCTACACCTTC.

In its sample, this clonotype was seen many times. CDR3 bases: TGTGCCAGCAGCCGCCGGCGGACAGGCCCTTATAGCAATCAGCCCCAGCATTTT. It encodes CASSRRRTGPYSNQPQHF. The chain joins TRBV28 to TRBJ1-5, with TRBD1 matching over 7 bases. J lost 0 bases, V lost 6 bases, and 14 bases had no gene match. Germline CDR1 and CDR2: MDHEN and SYDVKM. The CDR3 covers 18 residues.